This is a list of T cell receptor beta chains from one sample in a study of blood T cell repertoires in COVID-19. Using immunoSEQ multiplex PCR, the repertoire was profiled, and TCRdb retains in-frame clones only, with some absent. Of about 94,000 clones in the sample, around 82% were seen once. Material: peripheral blood. The receptors shown here come from a man between 60 and 75 years old with acute or convalescent COVID-19. Both conserved end residues are part of each CDR3. The D gene is left open where the match is weak. The size entry is marked missing in some rows and otherwise reads once, few, many or a size class.

d_gene: .
v_gene: TRBV3-1/TRBV3-2
abundance: .
j_gene: TRBJ1-5
CDR3nt: TGTGCCAGCAGCCAAGGGGGGGGCCAGCCCCAGCATTTT
CDR3aa: CASSQGGGQPQHF

d_gene: TRBD1
v_gene: TRBV7-9
abundance: .
j_gene: TRBJ2-7
CDR3nt: TGTGCCAGCAGCGCCACCGGGACAGTTAGCTCCTACGAGCAGTACTTC
CDR3aa: CASSATGTVSSYEQYF

d_gene: .
v_gene: TRBV19
abundance: .
j_gene: TRBJ1-2
CDR3nt: TGTGCCACCACAACTAACTATGGCTACACCTTC
CDR3aa: CATTTNYGYTF

d_gene: TRBD1
v_gene: TRBV24-1
abundance: .
j_gene: TRBJ2-1
CDR3nt: TGTGCCACCAGTGATTTGCGAAGAGGGGGCGGGAATGAGCAGTTCTTC
CDR3aa: CATSDLRRGGGNEQFF

d_gene: .
v_gene: TRBV30
abundance: .
j_gene: TRBJ1-5
CDR3nt: TGTGCCTGGAGTGGGGAGGGCAATCAGCCCCAGCATTTT
CDR3aa: CAWSGEGNQPQHF

d_gene: .
v_gene: TRBV19
abundance: .
j_gene: TRBJ1-1
CDR3nt: TGTGCCAGTACCGGCCTAGGGGAACCTGAAGCTTTCTTT
CDR3aa: CASTGLGEPEAFF

d_gene: TRBD2
v_gene: TRBV11-2
abundance: .
j_gene: TRBJ2-7
CDR3nt: TGTGCCAGCAGCTTAGCCGCCCCCCTAGCGGGGTACTCCTACGAGCAGTACTTC
CDR3aa: CASSLAAPLAGYSYEQYF

d_gene: .
v_gene: TRBV19
abundance: .
j_gene: TRBJ1-2
CDR3nt: TGTGCCAGTAGATACAGGGATGGCTACACCTTC
CDR3aa: CASRYRDGYTF

d_gene: .
v_gene: TRBV18
abundance: .
j_gene: TRBJ1-4
CDR3nt: TGTGCCAGCTCACCACGTGCGGAAACTAATGAAAAACTGTTTTTT
CDR3aa: CASSPRAETNEKLFF

d_gene: .
v_gene: TRBV9
abundance: once
j_gene: TRBJ1-2
CDR3nt: TGTGCCAGCAGCCCTCGGACAGACTTCCCTACGGATGGCTACACCTTC
CDR3aa: CASSPRTDFPTDGYTF

d_gene: TRBD1
v_gene: TRBV11-2
abundance: few
j_gene: TRBJ1-1
CDR3nt: TGTGCCAGCAGCTTAGTAGGGACAGGGTTCACTGAAGCTTTCTTT
CDR3aa: CASSLVGTGFTEAFF

d_gene: .
v_gene: TRBV18
abundance: once
j_gene: TRBJ2-5
CDR3nt: TGTGCCAGCTCACCACGCGTCTTGGAGACCCAGTACTTC
CDR3aa: CASSPRVLETQYF

d_gene: TRBD1
v_gene: TRBV5-6
abundance: once
j_gene: TRBJ2-1
CDR3nt: TGTGCCAGCAGCCGCCCGACAGGGAATAGGGCTGAGCAGTTCTTC
CDR3aa: CASSRPTGNRAEQFF

d_gene: .
v_gene: TRBV7-5
abundance: .
j_gene: TRBJ2-7
CDR3nt: TGTGTCAGAACCAGAGCCGGGACAGGGGGCTACGAGCAGTACTTC
CDR3aa: CVRTRAGTGGYEQYF

d_gene: TRBD1
v_gene: TRBV27
abundance: .
j_gene: TRBJ2-7
CDR3nt: TGTGCCAGCAGTCTCCGGCCGGGACAGGGACTTTTTTCCTACGAGCAGTACTTC
CDR3aa: CASSLRPGQGLFSYEQYF

d_gene: .
v_gene: TRBV18
abundance: .
j_gene: TRBJ1-2
CDR3nt: TGTGCCAGCTCGGCGCGGGGTGGGGAAGGCTACACCTTC
CDR3aa: CASSARGGEGYTF

d_gene: TRBD1
v_gene: TRBV6-5
abundance: .
j_gene: TRBJ1-3
CDR3nt: TGTGCCAGCAGTTACTCGACAGGGGCTGGAAACACCATATATTTT
CDR3aa: CASSYSTGAGNTIYF

d_gene: .
v_gene: TRBV2
abundance: few
j_gene: TRBJ2-5
CDR3nt: TGTGCCAGCAGTGACGCCCGACTGGCCTTCAAGGAGACCCAGTACTTC
CDR3aa: CASSDARLAFKETQYF

d_gene: TRBD1
v_gene: TRBV19
abundance: .
j_gene: TRBJ1-1
CDR3nt: TGTGCCAGTAGTGACAGGGGGCTAAACACTGAAGCTTTCTTT
CDR3aa: CASSDRGLNTEAFF

d_gene: TRBD1
v_gene: TRBV13
abundance: .
j_gene: TRBJ1-1
CDR3nt: TGTGCCAGCAGCGGACGGACAGGTCTTATGAACACTGAAGCTTTCTTT
CDR3aa: CASSGRTGLMNTEAFF

d_gene: .
v_gene: TRBV12-3/TRBV12-4
abundance: .
j_gene: TRBJ1-2
CDR3nt: TGTGCCAGCAGCAACAGGGACGGGTTCGGCTACACCTTC
CDR3aa: CASSNRDGFGYTF

d_gene: .
v_gene: TRBV5-4
abundance: .
j_gene: TRBJ2-7
CDR3nt: TGTGCCAGCAGCTTAAGTGGAGCTCAGGAGCAGTACTTC
CDR3aa: CASSLSGAQEQYF

d_gene: TRBD1
v_gene: TRBV5-1
abundance: once
j_gene: TRBJ1-3
CDR3nt: TGCGCCAGCAGCATGTACGACACAGGGGTCGGAAACACCATATATTTT
CDR3aa: CASSMYDTGVGNTIYF

d_gene: TRBD1
v_gene: TRBV6-5
abundance: .
j_gene: TRBJ1-3
CDR3nt: TGTGCCAGCAGCCTCGGGACAGGCGTTGCGAACACCATATATTTT
CDR3aa: CASSLGTGVANTIYF

d_gene: .
v_gene: TRBV4-1
abundance: .
j_gene: TRBJ2-2
CDR3nt: TGCGCCAGCAGCCGGGTCGTGGGGCTGCCGGGCACCGGGGAGCTGTTTTTT
CDR3aa: CASSRVVGLPGTGELFF

d_gene: .
v_gene: TRBV3-1/TRBV3-2
abundance: .
j_gene: TRBJ2-5
CDR3nt: TGTGCCAGCAGCCAACGTATAGCCCAAGAGACCCAGTACTTC
CDR3aa: CASSQRIAQETQYF

d_gene: .
v_gene: TRBV5-5
abundance: few
j_gene: TRBJ1-5
CDR3nt: TGTGCCAGCAGCTTGGAGCAGGGAAGGCAGCCCCAGCATTTT
CDR3aa: CASSLEQGRQPQHF

d_gene: TRBD1
v_gene: TRBV4-1
abundance: once
j_gene: TRBJ1-4
CDR3nt: TGCGCCAGCAGCCAGCTTCCCGGGACAGGGAACGAAAAACTGTTTTTT
CDR3aa: CASSQLPGTGNEKLFF

d_gene: .
v_gene: TRBV7-9
abundance: .
j_gene: TRBJ2-7
CDR3nt: TGTGCCAGCAGCTTAGATGGGCTTATCTCCTACGAGCAGTACTTC
CDR3aa: CASSLDGLISYEQYF

d_gene: .
v_gene: TRBV3-1/TRBV3-2
abundance: .
j_gene: TRBJ2-3
CDR3nt: TGTGCCAGCAGCCAAGGCCTAACCACAGATACGCAGTATTTT
CDR3aa: CASSQGLTTDTQYF

d_gene: .
v_gene: TRBV6-5
abundance: .
j_gene: TRBJ2-2
CDR3nt: TGTGCCAGCAGTTACTCGGAGGGTAGGGAGCTGTTTTTT
CDR3aa: CASSYSEGRELFF

d_gene: TRBD1
v_gene: TRBV7-2
abundance: .
j_gene: TRBJ1-2
CDR3nt: TGTGCCAGCAGCGCCGCCGGGACAGGGGGCAGCTATGGCTACACCTTC
CDR3aa: CASSAAGTGGSYGYTF

d_gene: TRBD1
v_gene: TRBV15
abundance: .
j_gene: TRBJ2-5
CDR3nt: TGTGCCACCAGCCCCGATTACACAGGGGAGCAAGAGACCCAGTACTTC
CDR3aa: CATSPDYTGEQETQYF

d_gene: .
v_gene: TRBV7-8
abundance: .
j_gene: TRBJ1-2
CDR3nt: TGTGCCAGCAGCGTCTCCAGGGGACCCAACTATGGCTACACCTTC
CDR3aa: CASSVSRGPNYGYTF

d_gene: .
v_gene: TRBV4-2
abundance: .
j_gene: TRBJ2-3
CDR3nt: TGTGCCAGCAGACCACTGGGGGGACAGACGCAGTATTTT
CDR3aa: CASRPLGGQTQYF

d_gene: .
v_gene: TRBV6-5
abundance: .
j_gene: TRBJ2-7
CDR3nt: TGTGCCAGCAGTTACTCGATGGGGGGGGCTTACGAGCAGTACTTC
CDR3aa: CASSYSMGGAYEQYF

d_gene: .
v_gene: TRBV11-2
abundance: .
j_gene: TRBJ2-5
CDR3nt: TGTGCCAGCAGCTTAGAAGCTCTGCTGAACCAGTACTTC
CDR3aa: CASSLEALLNQYF

d_gene: TRBD1
v_gene: TRBV5-1
abundance: .
j_gene: TRBJ2-4
CDR3nt: TGCGCCAGCGGCCCGGGACAGGGCAACATTCAGTACTTC
CDR3aa: CASGPGQGNIQYF

d_gene: .
v_gene: TRBV10-1
abundance: .
j_gene: TRBJ1-1
CDR3nt: TGCGCCAGCAGTGATTCCCAGGTGAACACTGAAGCTTTCTTT
CDR3aa: CASSDSQVNTEAFF

d_gene: .
v_gene: TRBV5-1
abundance: .
j_gene: TRBJ1-4
CDR3nt: TGCGCCAGCAGCCTTTGGTATGCAGGGCGAGGAGAAAAACTGTTTTTT
CDR3aa: CASSLWYAGRGEKLFF

d_gene: .
v_gene: TRBV4-3
abundance: .
j_gene: TRBJ2-3
CDR3nt: TGCGCCAGCAGCCAAGAGGGGGGTGCAGATACGCAGTATTTT
CDR3aa: CASSQEGGADTQYF

d_gene: .
v_gene: TRBV19
abundance: .
j_gene: TRBJ1-4
CDR3nt: TGTGCCAGTATCAAGGGGAAACTGTTTTTT
CDR3aa: CASIKGKLFF

d_gene: TRBD2
v_gene: TRBV5-4
abundance: .
j_gene: TRBJ2-2
CDR3nt: TGTGCCAGCAGTAATCGACTAGCGGGGGGGCCTAGCGGGGAGCTGTTTTTT
CDR3aa: CASSNRLAGGPSGELFF

d_gene: .
v_gene: TRBV29-1
abundance: .
j_gene: TRBJ1-2
CDR3nt: TGCAGCGTCGAAGACCTTTATGGCTACACCTTC
CDR3aa: CSVEDLYGYTF

d_gene: .
v_gene: TRBV5-1
abundance: few
j_gene: TRBJ1-2
CDR3nt: TGCGCCAGCAGCTTGGTAGCGGGAGATGGCTACACCTTC
CDR3aa: CASSLVAGDGYTF